The rows below give T cell receptor beta chains drawn from one sample of a study of shared clonotypes between healthy human individuals. Repertoires were generated with immunoSEQ multiplex PCR, while TCRdb's copy carries only in-frame clones and drops some. The table lists 560,000 or so clones, 90% to 97% of them singletons. Material for sequencing was naive CD8+ T cells sorted from blood. The source of these receptors is a woman aged 30 to 39 in good health. Each CDR3 is given with its conserved first and last residue. The D gene is left open where the match is weak. Size is omitted from some rows. Given values are once, few, many or a class for expanded clones.

>TRBV6-6|NA|TRBJ2-7|NA
CASSYSGEQYF
TGTGCCAGCAGTTACTCGGGCGAGCAGTACTTC
>TRBV5-5|NA|TRBJ2-7|TRBD1
CASRTGTGQSYEQYF
TGTGCCAGCAGGACCGGGACAGGCCAATCCTACGAGCAGTACTTC
>TRBV5-4|once|TRBJ2-1|NA
CASGLPGPQFF
TGTGCCAGCGGTCTGCCAGGGCCCCAGTTCTTC
>TRBV10-3|NA|TRBJ2-3|NA
CASMRDGYTDTQYF
TGTGCCTCAATGCGGGACGGGTACACAGATACGCAGTATTTT
>TRBV7-9|NA|TRBJ2-2|NA
CASSLVGELFF
TGTGCCAGCAGCTTAGTCGGGGAGCTGTTTTTT
>TRBV5-1|NA|TRBJ2-1|NA
CASSLPQTSSYNEQFF
TGCGCCAGCAGCTTACCCCAGACTAGCTCCTACAATGAGCAGTTCTTC
>TRBV29-1|NA|TRBJ2-3|NA
CSVEVWATDTDTQYF
TGCAGCGTTGAAGTCTGGGCAACCGACACAGATACGCAGTATTTT
>TRBV10-2|NA|TRBJ1-3|NA
CASSESPQTSGNTIYF
TGCGCCAGCAGTGAGTCCCCGCAGACCTCTGGAAACACCATATATTTT
>TRBV27|NA|TRBJ2-1|NA
CASSLGLTDNEQFF
TGTGCCAGCAGCCTCGGACTCACCGACAATGAGCAGTTCTTC
>TRBV27|NA|TRBJ2-5|NA
CASSLNPQYF
TGTGCCAGCAGTTTGAATCCCCAGTACTTC
>TRBV25-1|NA|TRBJ2-7|NA
CASSARYEQYF
TGTGCCAGCAGTGCCCGCTACGAGCAGTACTTC
>TRBV7-9|NA|TRBJ2-2|NA
CASSLQGRELFF
TGTGCCAGCAGCTTGCAGGGGCGGGAGCTGTTTTTT
>TRBV27|once|TRBJ2-7|TRBD1
CASSPTTGGYEQYF
TGTGCCAGCAGTCCCACTACAGGGGGCTACGAGCAGTACTTC
>TRBV10-1|NA|TRBJ2-5|TRBD2
CASSDLAGGRKETQYF
TGCGCCAGCAGTGATTTAGCGGGAGGGCGGAAGGAGACCCAGTACTTC
>TRBV28|NA|TRBJ1-1|NA
CASILSYRDGGERTEAFF
TGTGCCAGCATCCTGTCGTACAGGGACGGGGGGGAGCGGACTGAAGCTTTCTTT
>TRBV9|NA|TRBJ2-3|TRBD2
CASSSRAVTSGNTDTQYF
TGTGCCAGCAGCTCACGAGCTGTTACTAGCGGGAACACAGATACGCAGTATTTT
>TRBV7-3|NA|TRBJ2-5|NA
CASSRKETQYF
TGTGCCAGCAGCCGAAAAGAGACCCAGTACTTC
>TRBV6-5|NA|TRBJ2-1|TRBD2
CASSGTSGVYNEQFF
TGTGCCAGCAGTGGGACTAGCGGTGTATACAATGAGCAGTTCTTC
>TRBV30|NA|TRBJ1-3|NA
CAWSTASGNTIYF
TGTGCCTGGAGTACGGCGTCTGGAAACACCATATATTTT
>TRBV4-1|NA|TRBJ2-7|TRBD2
CASSQDPPGLGNYEQYF
TGCGCCAGCAGCCAAGACCCGCCCGGACTAGGCAACTACGAGCAGTACTTC
>TRBV9|NA|TRBJ2-3|TRBD1
CASSGLFRTGSTDTQYF
TGTGCCAGCAGCGGTCTTTTTAGGACAGGGAGCACAGATACGCAGTATTTT
>TRBV7-9|NA|TRBJ2-7|NA
CASSADSSGSYEQYF
TGTGCCAGCAGCGCTGACAGTTCAGGGAGCTACGAGCAGTACTTC
>TRBV9|NA|TRBJ2-1|TRBD2
CASSDGTRSAEQFF
TGTGCCAGCAGCGACGGGACTAGATCAGCCGAGCAGTTCTTC
>TRBV6-5|NA|TRBJ1-2|TRBD1
CASSYTTGSYGYTF
TGTGCCAGCAGTTACACGACAGGGAGCTATGGCTACACCTTC
>TRBV7-2|NA|TRBJ1-4|NA
CASSLVVRDEKLFF
TGTGCCAGCAGCTTGGTGGTCCGGGATGAAAAACTGTTTTTT
>TRBV5-6|NA|TRBJ1-3|TRBD1
CASSWDRANTIYF
TGTGCCAGCAGCTGGGACAGGGCGAACACCATATATTTT
>TRBV27|NA|TRBJ2-5|NA
CASSFEPRETQYF
TGTGCCAGCAGTTTCGAACCGCGGGAGACCCAGTACTTC
>TRBV7-9|once|TRBJ1-2|NA
CASSLDRNYTF
TGTGCCAGCAGCTTAGATAGGAATTACACCTTC
>TRBV5-4|NA|TRBJ2-2|NA
CASSSFPDGGTGELFF
TGTGCCAGCAGCTCATTCCCCGACGGAGGTACCGGGGAGCTGTTTTTT
>TRBV12-2|NA|TRBJ2-1|NA
CASRLISGRAYNNEQFF
TGTGCAAGTCGCCTGATTAGCGGGAGGGCCTACAACAATGAGCAGTTCTTC
>TRBV9|NA|TRBJ2-3|NA
CASNWLGKEADTQYF
TGTGCCAGTAACTGGCTAGGAAAGGAAGCAGATACGCAGTATTTT
>TRBV29-1|once|TRBJ2-7|TRBD2
CSVEMTSGYEQYF
TGCAGCGTTGAGATGACTAGCGGCTACGAGCAGTACTTC